The next 32 T cell receptor beta chains were all read from a single sample in a study of response to subunit inactivated influenza vaccine. Using its own MiXCR run on the RT-PCR reads, TCRdb lists one record per CDR3 protein. The sample records approximately 570,000 distinct CDR3 sequences, less than 10% being singletons. The material sequenced was PBMCs from blood, taken about 24 months after vaccination. The receptors originated from a man aged 50 to 75 who received an inactivated influenza vaccine.

This sequence joins TRBV6-5 and TRBJ2-5, with D uncertain. Germline loops: CDR1 MNHEY, CDR2 SVGAGI. The CDR3 loop spans 13 amino acids. Between the trimmed V and J ends, which lost 4 bases and 1 base, there was a span of 7 bases. This CDR3 is CASSWGSQETQYF. The CDR3 DNA is TGTGCCAGCAGTTGGGGATCCCAAGAGACCCAGTACTTC.

This clonotype was observed once. The J gene is TRBJ2-3, the V gene TRBV3-1; 9 bases match TRBD2. V lost 3 bases and J lost 4; bases outside the gene matches: 5. This CDR3 spans 15 amino acids. CDR1 is LGHDT and CDR2 is YNNKEL in the germline V gene (reference sequence). The CDR3 loop is CASSQQGGRADTQYF. For the CDR3, the DNA is TGTGCCAGCAGCCAGCAGGGCGGGAGGGCAGATACGCAGTATTTT.

The chain recombines TRBV20-1 with TRBJ1-1; D ambiguous. Germline assignment: CDR1 DFQATT and CDR2 SNEGSKA (reference sequence). The CDR3 extends over 12 amino acids. Trimming stripped 4 bases from V and 0 bases from J, with 6 bases between. DNA of the CDR3: TGCAGTGCTAATTCCCTGAACACTGAAGCTTTCTTT. Translated, it gives CSANSLNTEAFF.

This clonotype was observed at least ten times. V is TRBV19 and J is TRBJ1-5, with D hard to call. The V end was cut by 6 bases, the J end by 7 bases, with 16 bases between. Per the germline V gene, CDR1 is LNHDA and CDR2 is SQIVND (reference sequence). There are 14 residues in the CDR3. The CDR3 region is CASRSTSSGQPQHF. In DNA form, the CDR3 reads TGTGCCAGTAGATCGACCTCGTCGGGACAGCCCCAGCATTTT.

This clonotype was observed at least ten times. The J gene is TRBJ2-5, the V gene TRBV4-2, with 13 positions matching TRBD2. Germline V CDR1 and CDR2: LGHNA, YNFKEQ. This CDR3 has 18 residues. After removal of 0 bases from V and 1 base from J, the junction contained 5 bases not matched to a gene. CDR3 DNA sequence: TGTGCCAGCAGCCAAGAGGGGACTAGCGGGGCCCTCCAAGAGACCCAGTACTTC. Encoded protein: CASSQEGTSGALQETQYF.

Only a few counts were recorded for this clonotype. V and J are TRBV6-2 or TRBV6-3 and TRBJ2-7; the D is unclear. CDR3 length: 14 amino acids. Germline assignment: CDR1 MNHEY and CDR2 SVGEGT. Between the trimmed V and J ends, which lost 7 bases and 6 bases, there was a span of 19 bases. CDR3 in amino acids: CASTPPRTRREQYF. The CDR3 region has the DNA TGTGCCAGCACACCCCCACGGACCCGTCGCGAGCAGTACTTC.

This clonotype was recorded many times. DNA for the CDR3: TGTGCCAGCAGGCACAGGACTGGAAGCTCCTACAATGAGCAGTTCTTC. It translates to CASRHRTGSSYNEQFF. V and J are TRBV12-3 or TRBV12-4 and TRBJ2-1; D tentatively fits TRBD1 or TRBD2 (5 bases each). This CDR3 spans 16 amino acids. With 6 bases removed from V and 0 bases from J, the gap between germline ends came to 15 bases.

This clonotype was seen repeatedly, ten times or more. V is TRBV5-1 and J is TRBJ2-1, with D possibly being TRBD1 or TRBD2 (5 bases each). With 4 bases removed from V and 10 bases from J, the gap between germline ends came to 15 bases. The CDR3 covers 13 residues. The germline V gene encodes CDR1 SGHRS and CDR2 YFSETQ. The CDR3: CASSRGETKEQFF. Written as DNA, the CDR3 is TGCGCCAGCAGCCGGGGCGAGACGAAGGAGCAGTTCTTC.

As regards this clonotype: At one boundary the junction diverges from the germline segment, which might be a read error. The chain joins TRBV5-5 to TRBJ2-2; tentatively, D is TRBD1 (6 bases). The CDR3 contains 14 residues. Germline CDR1 reads SGHKS; CDR2 reads YYEKEE (reference sequence). CDR3 sequence (DNA): TGTGCCAGCAGCCCGGGACAACTCACCGGGGCGCTGTTTTTT. As protein: CASSPGQLTGALFF.

This clonotype came up a few times. The chain couples TRBV5-1 to TRBJ2-5; 12 bases are a match to TRBD2. This CDR3 comprises 16 residues. J was trimmed by 5 bases and V by 4 bases; bases with no gene match: 9. The germline CDR1 and CDR2 sequences are SGHRS and YFSETQ. The CDR3 nucleotides are TGCGCCAGCAGCCGAACTCTAGCGGGGGGGCTGGAGACCCAGTACTTC. Translation: CASSRTLAGGLETQYF.

This clonotype occurred many times. This chain uses TRBV4-3 with TRBJ2-4; TRBD1 aligns across 7 bases. The CDR3 runs 13 residues. CDR1 is LGHNA, CDR2 YSLEER, per germline. Losses at the gene ends were 8 bases for V and 0 bases for J; bases not matched to a gene: 1. The CDR3 DNA reads TGCGCCAGCGGGGACAGAGCCAAAAACATTCAGTACTTC. This gives the protein CASGDRAKNIQYF.

The chain employs TRBV7-2 and TRBJ2-2; D is undetermined. Looked up from germline, CDR1 is SGHTA and CDR2 is FQGNSA. CDR3 length: 16 residues. V dropped 1 base and J dropped 3 bases, with 12 bases sitting between them. CDR3 protein: CASSLVPRPDTGELFF. Written as DNA, the CDR3 is TGTGCCAGCAGCTTAGTTCCCCGGCCGGACACCGGGGAGCTGTTTTTT.

The chain combines TRBV7-2 with TRBJ2-1; tentative D call: TRBD2 (5 bases). This CDR3 comprises 14 residues. Germline lookup yields CDR1 SGHTA and CDR2 FQGNSA. Trimming left V 4 bases short and J 9 bases short, with 16 bases between. The CDR3 here is CASSSDWTAGEQFF. The CDR3 region has the DNA TGTGCCAGCAGCTCCGACTGGACTGCGGGTGAGCAGTTCTTC.

This clonotype has a count of ten or more. Its ends do not fully match the called genes, so a read error is possible. The genes are TRBV29-1 and TRBJ2-5; D assignment may be TRBD1 or TRBD2 (5 bases each). The CDR3 is 16 residues long. The germline V gene encodes CDR1 SQVTM and CDR2 ANQGSEA. CDR3 nucleotide sequence: TGCAGCGTTGAAGGGGTCCAGGGAGATTATCAAGAGGCCCAGTACTTC. This encodes CSVEGVQGDYQEAQYF.

This clonotype has a handful of counts. The chain recombines TRBV5-1 with TRBJ2-4; 10 bases align to TRBD2. V was clipped by 4 bases and J by 7 bases; unmatched bases: 11. The germline gives CDR1 SGHRS, CDR2 YFSETQ. The CDR3 is 16 residues long. CDR3 nucleotide sequence: TGCGCCAGCAGCATCAGGCCTAGCGGGAGTGGCAACATTCAGTACTTC. This codes for CASSIRPSGSGNIQYF.

This clonotype has just a few counts. The V call is TRBV12-3 or TRBV12-4, the J call TRBJ2-7; a possible D gene is TRBD2 (6 bases). The V and J ends lost 4 bases and 1 base respectively, with 14 bases between them. The CDR3 is made up of 15 amino acids. CDR3 residues: CASSSEGFGSYEQYF. CDR3 bases: TGTGCCAGCAGTTCGGAGGGGTTCGGGTCCTACGAGCAGTACTTC.

This clonotype was counted only a few times. This sequence joins TRBV28 and TRBJ2-7, with 9 bases identical to TRBD1. This CDR3 is 15 amino acids long. The germline V gene has CDR1 MDHEN and CDR2 SYDVKM. The junction had 6 bases not matched to a gene; V was cut back by 4 bases and J by 2 bases. The CDR3 is CASSSWGTGTYEQYF. As DNA, the CDR3 is TGTGCCAGCAGTTCTTGGGGGACAGGGACCTACGAGCAGTACTTC.

V is TRBV6-5 and J is TRBJ2-1; 7 bases agree with TRBD1. In germline, CDR1 is MNHEY, CDR2 SVGAGI. The CDR3 sequence is 15 residues long. The V and J ends lost 0 bases and 2 bases, in that order; junction bases with no gene match: 1. Here the CDR3 reads CASSYSGGAYNEQFF. Here the CDR3 DNA reads TGTGCCAGCAGTTACTCAGGGGGCGCCTACAATGAGCAGTTCTTC.

The chain joins TRBV21-1 to TRBJ1-5. TRBV21-1 is a pseudogene locus. This CDR3 is 13 amino acids long. This CDR3 is CASSKKRNQPQHF. The CDR3 region has the DNA TGTGCCAGCAGCAAAAAAAGGAATCAGCCCCAGCATTTT.

This clonotype appeared many times. J is TRBJ2-3 and V is TRBV12-3 or TRBV12-4; 7 bases line up with TRBD1. J gave up 1 base and V 4 bases, and 5 bases lay outside the gene matches. The CDR3 is made up of 15 amino acids. CDR3 coding DNA: TGTGCCAGCAGTTCGACAGGGTCGGGCACAGATACGCAGTATTTT. It translates to CASSSTGSGTDTQYF.

This clonotype was detected ten times or more. V usage is TRBV5-5 and J usage is TRBJ1-4; D ambiguous. This CDR3 is built from 14 residues. V was shortened by 5 bases and J by 0 bases, with 8 bases between the two germline ends. CDR1 SGHKS and CDR2 YYEKEE come from the germline V gene (reference sequence). The CDR3 here is CASRLGATNEKLFF. In DNA, the CDR3 is TGTGCCAGCAGACTGGGAGCAACTAATGAAAAACTGTTTTTT.

This clonotype was seen only a few times. The chain combines TRBV14 with TRBJ2-1; D remains unclear. This CDR3 region has 14 residues. CDR1 is SGHDN, CDR2 FVKESK, per germline. V dropped 3 bases and J dropped 4 bases, with 10 bases sitting between them. CDR3 in amino acids: CASSHPPEYNEQFF. DNA for the CDR3: TGTGCCAGCAGCCACCCTCCGGAGTACAATGAGCAGTTCTTC.

The rearrangement links TRBV10-3 to TRBJ2-7; D perhaps matches TRBD1 (5 bases). Germline CDR1 and CDR2: ENHRY and SYGVKD. V was cut by 2 bases and J by 0 bases, with 8 bases left in between. The CDR3 runs 14 residues. CDR3 protein: CAISEGRASYEQYF. The DNA of the CDR3 is TGTGCCATCAGTGAGGGCAGGGCCTCCTACGAGCAGTACTTC.

Remarks on this clonotype: A much bigger clone sits one base away, suggesting this may be a read error. The chain links TRBV6-1 to TRBJ2-3; 9 bases map to TRBD1. The CDR3 sequence is 14 residues long. Germline loops: CDR1 MNHNS, CDR2 SASEGT. The CDR3 DNA sequence: TGTGCCGGCAGATTGACAGGGGGAGCAGATACGCAGTATTTT. It codes for CAGRLTGGADTQYF.

The chain uses TRBV9 and TRBJ2-1, with 7 bases fitting TRBD2. J was trimmed by 7 bases and V by 3 bases; bases with no gene match: 10. The germline CDR1 and CDR2 sequences are SGDLS and YYNGEE. The CDR3 has 15 amino acids. CDR3 protein: CASSDLAASGNEQFF. DNA of the CDR3: TGTGCCAGCAGCGACCTAGCGGCCTCTGGGAATGAGCAGTTCTTC.

This clonotype was observed at least ten times. The chain couples TRBV7-9 to TRBJ2-1; no reliable D call. Per germline, CDR1 SEHNR and CDR2 FQNEAQ (reference sequence). V was cut by 0 bases and J by 4 bases, with 13 bases left in between. The CDR3 covers 16 residues. This CDR3 reads CASSLAPPVPYNEQFF. CDR3 bases: TGTGCCAGCAGCTTAGCGCCCCCCGTACCTTACAATGAGCAGTTCTTC.

This clonotype was detected only a few times. The chain employs TRBV10-3 and TRBJ1-1; perhaps TRBD1 as D (6 bases). CDR3 length: 15 amino acids. CDR1 and CDR2 (germline): ENHRY, SYGVKD. Trimming pared 10 bases from V and 0 bases from J, leaving 18 bases between. CDR3 region: CATTATGDMNTEAFF. CDR3 nucleotide sequence: TGTGCCACCACTGCCACGGGGGACATGAACACTGAAGCTTTCTTT.

This clonotype was found many times. This sequence joins TRBV15 and TRBJ1-1; 7 bases are a match to TRBD1. CDR3 length: 15 amino acids. CDR1 is LNHNV, CDR2 YYDKDF, per germline (reference sequence). V lost 2 bases and J lost 0; bases outside the gene matches: 3. CDR3 region: CATSRSGQVNTEAFF. In DNA, the CDR3 is TGTGCCACCAGCAGATCAGGACAGGTGAACACTGAAGCTTTCTTT.

This clonotype was counted at least ten times. This sequence joins TRBV20-1 and TRBJ2-5; 7 nucleotides agree with TRBD1. The CDR3 consists of 13 residues. V gave up 3 bases and J gave up 5 bases; unmatched junction bases: 6. Germline-derived CDR1 and CDR2 are DFQATT and SNEGSKA (reference sequence). CDR3 in DNA: TGCAGTGCTAGCCCAAACAGGGGTGAGACCCAGTACTTC. This encodes CSASPNRGETQYF.

This clonotype was found many times. The CDR3 protein is CASSQVPGAEQYF. DNA for the CDR3: TGTGCCAGCAGCCAAGTGCCAGGGGCCGAGCAGTACTTC. The rearrangement links TRBV14 to TRBJ2-7, with D maybe TRBD1 (6 bases). The CDR3 is 13 amino acids. Germline CDR1 and CDR2: SGHDN and FVKESK. V lost 1 base and J 6 bases, leaving 10 bases between the germline ends.

This chain joins TRBV20-1 and TRBJ2-1; 7 bases match TRBD2. Germline-derived CDR1 and CDR2 are DFQATT and SNEGSKA (reference sequence). The CDR3 consists of 15 residues. The CDR3 DNA is TGCAGCGGCGGGGGTAGCTCGAGCTCCTACAATGAGCAGTTCTTC. Its protein product is CSGGGSSSSYNEQFF.

This sequence joins TRBV6-5 and TRBJ2-7, with D maybe TRBD2 (5 bases). CDR1 and CDR2 from the germline V gene are MNHEY and SVGAGI. The CDR3 is 14 residues long. With 0 bases removed from V and 2 bases from J, the gap between germline ends came to 8 bases. The CDR3 spells CASSYSDGTYEQYF. In DNA, the CDR3 is TGTGCCAGCAGTTACTCGGACGGGACCTACGAGCAGTACTTC.